Listed below are T cell receptor beta chains from one sample, sequenced in a study of T cells in Graves' hyperthyroidism and ophthalmopathy. TCRdb reanalysed the multiplex PCR reads using MiXCR and keeps one entry per CDR3 protein. This table has fewer than 600,000 distinct CDR3 sequences, approximately 14% appearing once. The sequencing input was blood. These receptors all stem from a woman between 18 and 29 years old with Graves' hyperthyroidism. Each CDR3 is given with its conserved first and last residue. A D gene is named only where the DNA matches it firmly. Part of the rows lack a size; the others show once, few, many or a class for expanded clones.

CSAPRGAGSSSYNEQFF,-,TRBD2,TRBV20-1,TRBJ2-1
CASSHDPRQGTNYGYTF,few,TRBD1,TRBV4-1,TRBJ1-2
CAWSASGQYEQFF,few,TRBD1,TRBV30,TRBJ2-1
CASIPGGLAYGYTF,-,-,TRBV7-9,TRBJ1-2
CASSLAGGQAYEQYF,-,-,TRBV7-2,TRBJ2-7
CAGRAMWLAGDEQFF,few,TRBD2,TRBV2,TRBJ2-1
CASSASGTRTDTQYF,-,TRBD2,TRBV5-1,TRBJ2-3
CAAPGPCNEQFF,many,-,TRBV3-1,TRBJ2-1
CSARVPGRQFF,-,-,TRBV20-1,TRBJ2-1
CASSLVRREGNEQFF,many,TRBD2,TRBV7-9,TRBJ2-1
CASSSQGGFYGYTF,few,-,TRBV7-9,TRBJ1-2
CASSSRGTMNTEAFF,few,-,TRBV6-2/TRBV6-3,TRBJ1-1
CAIRGTSGTYNEQFF,-,TRBD2,TRBV10-3,TRBJ2-1
CASSQGGGSLDEQYF,-,TRBD2,TRBV4-1,TRBJ2-7
CASGGRGGMNTEAFF,many,-,TRBV6-1,TRBJ1-1
CASSEGGVGYTF,-,-,TRBV9,TRBJ1-2
CASSPTTREATQYF,many,-,TRBV12-3/TRBV12-4,TRBJ2-3
CASSPIERGTYEQYF,many,TRBD2,TRBV18,TRBJ2-7
CASSPTSFAAEQYF,few,-,TRBV7-8,TRBJ2-7
CASSMGLAAYNEQFF,many,TRBD2,TRBV7-3,TRBJ2-1
CSARTGIGYTIYF,-,TRBD1,TRBV20-1,TRBJ1-3
CASSVDRGLNTEAFF,few,-,TRBV19,TRBJ1-1
CASTAAATQYF,many,-,TRBV2,TRBJ2-3
CASSRRTAGELFF,few,-,TRBV13,TRBJ2-2
CASSPYPRSGANVLTF,many,-,TRBV19,TRBJ2-6
CASSSATNEKLFF,many,-,TRBV28,TRBJ1-4
CASSRTSSNNEQFF,many,TRBD2,TRBV12-3/TRBV12-4,TRBJ2-1
CASRDGPSNNYGYTF,-,-,TRBV7-9,TRBJ1-2
CASSDLGTSYEQYF,many,TRBD2,TRBV12-3/TRBV12-4,TRBJ2-7
CASSPVERDTQYF,many,-,TRBV11-3,TRBJ2-3
CASGDRLVEPQHF,many,-,TRBV2,TRBJ1-5
CASSSGTLPYTF,many,-,TRBV27,TRBJ1-2
CASRPPRGLADYNEQFF,many,TRBD2,TRBV7-8,TRBJ2-1
CATSRVVGGRGTDTQYF,few,TRBD2,TRBV15,TRBJ2-3
CASREREGRNNEQFF,-,TRBD2,TRBV6-1,TRBJ2-1
CASGGVAGANVLTF,-,-,TRBV4-1,TRBJ2-6
CASSPTGLRNEKLFF,many,-,TRBV12-3/TRBV12-4,TRBJ1-4
CASNFSLGAGELFF,few,-,TRBV11-1,TRBJ2-2
CATNPWTIPYYEQYF,few,-,TRBV24-1,TRBJ2-7
CASSEYGTSGTDTQYF,many,TRBD2,TRBV2,TRBJ2-3
CASTGQAGSPLHF,many,TRBD1,TRBV10-1,TRBJ1-6
CASSLNGGQNTEAFF,few,-,TRBV5-1,TRBJ1-1
CASSYSRGNTIYF,few,-,TRBV6-5,TRBJ1-3
CASTVALVVGLYGYTF,many,-,TRBV12-3/TRBV12-4,TRBJ1-2